These T cell receptor beta chains were read from a single sample in a study of blood T cell repertoires in COVID-19. Only in-frame clones appear in the TCRdb table, and some are missing; sequencing was by immunoSEQ multiplex PCR. The profile shows a few hundred thousand clones, roughly 80% of them singletons. What was sequenced was peripheral blood. Receptors were obtained from an elderly woman with acute or convalescent COVID-19. Each CDR3 is given with its conserved first and last residue. Fields, in order: clone size, CDR3 length, J gene, V gene, D gene, CDR3 protein, CDR3 DNA. A D gene is named only where the DNA matches it firmly. Not all rows give a size; the values are once, few, many and, for expanded clones, a class.

many | 13 | TRBJ1-1 | TRBV11-3 | . | CASSLPGGIEAFF | TGTGCCAGCAGCTTACCCGGGGGGATTGAAGCTTTCTTT
. | 18 | TRBJ2-5 | TRBV10-3 | TRBD2 | CAIGRTSGKGTDGETQYF | TGTGCCATCGGCCGGACTAGCGGGAAAGGAACGGATGGGGAGACCCAGTACTTC
. | 16 | TRBJ1-1 | TRBV19 | TRBD1 | CASSKRAGGRNTEAFF | TGTGCCAGTAGTAAGCGGGCAGGGGGCCGGAACACTGAAGCTTTCTTT
. | 13 | TRBJ2-7 | TRBV6-5 | . | CASRGEGTYEQYF | TGTGCCAGCAGAGGCGAGGGAACCTACGAGCAGTACTTC
. | 16 | TRBJ2-3 | TRBV5-1 | TRBD2 | CASSADGTSGTDTQYF | TGCGCCAGCAGCGCGGACGGGACTAGCGGCACAGATACGCAGTATTTT
. | 15 | TRBJ2-1 | TRBV5-4 | . | CASSGRRTEYNEQFF | TGTGCCAGCAGCGGGAGGAGGACGGAGTACAATGAGCAGTTCTTC
. | 14 | TRBJ1-2 | TRBV29-1 | . | CSVFVDSPNYGYTF | TGCAGCGTTTTCGTGGACAGCCCTAACTATGGCTACACCTTC
. | 11 | TRBJ1-4 | TRBV29-1 | . | CSGWSNEKLFF | TGCAGCGGGTGGAGTAATGAAAAACTGTTTTTT
. | 13 | TRBJ1-1 | TRBV5-6 | . | CASTTAANTEAFF | TGTGCCAGCACGACGGCGGCGAACACTGAAGCTTTCTTT
. | 16 | TRBJ2-3 | TRBV19 | TRBD2 | CASSISLAGLEDTQYF | TGTGCCAGTAGTATATCTCTAGCGGGATTGGAAGATACGCAGTATTTT
. | 14 | TRBJ2-2 | TRBV19 | TRBD1 | CATTDRGNTGELFF | TGTGCCACCACGGACAGGGGGAACACCGGGGAGCTGTTTTTT
. | 15 | TRBJ2-1 | TRBV5-8 | . | CASSPIGQTYNEQFF | TGTGCCAGCAGCCCGATAGGACAGACTTACAATGAGCAGTTCTTC
few | 14 | TRBJ2-7 | TRBV19 | . | CASSISAVAYEQYF | TGTGCCAGTAGTATTTCAGCGGTTGCCTACGAGCAGTACTTC
. | 16 | TRBJ2-1 | TRBV27 | TRBD2 | CASSSISGTWVNEQFF | TGTGCCAGCAGTTCCATTAGCGGGACATGGGTTAATGAGCAGTTCTTC
. | 16 | TRBJ1-2 | TRBV7-9 | TRBD1 | CASSLAQGTGYWGYTF | TGTGCCAGCAGCTTAGCGCAGGGGACAGGGTATTGGGGCTACACCTTC
. | 12 | TRBJ2-7 | TRBV6-6 | . | CASSWTAYEQYF | TGTGCCAGCAGTTGGACAGCCTACGAGCAGTACTTC
. | 16 | TRBJ2-1 | TRBV19 | TRBD2 | CASSIDQGLGTNEQFF | TGTGCCAGTAGTATAGACCAGGGACTAGGAACGAATGAGCAGTTCTTC
many | 13 | TRBJ2-5 | TRBV19 | TRBD1 | CASSIGQGETQYF | TGTGCCAGTAGTATAGGACAGGGAGAGACCCAGTACTTC
. | 13 | TRBJ2-7 | TRBV7-9 | . | CASSPTYPDEQYF | TGTGCCAGCAGCCCCACCTATCCTGACGAGCAGTACTTC
. | 15 | TRBJ2-1 | TRBV13 | TRBD2 | CASSSPFSGRYEQFF | TGTGCCAGCAGCTCCCCTTTTAGCGGGAGATATGAGCAGTTCTTC
. | 15 | TRBJ1-4 | TRBV13 | TRBD1 | CASSTRTGGVEKLFF | TGTGCCAGCAGCACTCGGACAGGGGGCGTAGAAAAACTGTTTTTT
. | 14 | TRBJ2-5 | TRBV7-9 | . | CASSLGRIIETQYF | TGTGCCAGCAGCTTAGGGCGGATCATAGAGACCCAGTACTTC
. | 13 | TRBJ2-1 | TRBV12-5 | . | CASGLELAGEQFF | TGTGCTAGTGGTTTGGAATTAGCTGGTGAGCAGTTCTTC
. | 14 | TRBJ2-5 | TRBV5-1 | . | CASSFTGYQETQYF | TGCGCCAGCAGCTTTACAGGGTACCAAGAGACCCAGTACTTC
. | 18 | TRBJ2-2 | TRBV5-4 | TRBD2 | CASSLVGLVGGNTGELFF | TGTGCCAGCAGCTTGGTGGGACTAGTGGGCGGGAACACCGGGGAGCTGTTTTTT
. | 15 | TRBJ1-1 | TRBV19 | . | CASSPLTVTNTEAFF | TGTGCCAGTAGTCCCTTGACAGTGACGAACACTGAAGCTTTCTTT
once | 15 | TRBJ2-2 | TRBV7-8 | TRBD1 | CASSLGTGMSGELFF | TGTGCCAGCAGCTTAGGGACAGGGATGTCCGGGGAGCTGTTTTTT
. | 13 | TRBJ2-7 | TRBV11-2 | . | CASRSSRLHEQYF | TGTGCCAGCAGGTCTAGTCGGCTCCACGAGCAGTACTTC
. | 15 | TRBJ1-5 | TRBV6-2/TRBV6-3 | TRBD1 | CASSFLDRDNQPQHF | TGTGCCAGCAGTTTCCTAGACAGGGACAATCAGCCCCAGCATTTT
. | 15 | TRBJ2-7 | TRBV7-2 | TRBD1 | CASSLRTGGGYEQYF | TGTGCCAGCAGCCTCCGGACAGGGGGCGGCTACGAGCAGTACTTC
. | 14 | TRBJ1-3 | TRBV9 | TRBD1 | CASSVGRGQDTIYF | TGTGCCAGCAGCGTAGGCAGGGGGCAGGACACCATATATTTT
. | 14 | TRBJ2-1 | TRBV7-8 | TRBD2 | CASSLAEAGVVQFF | TGTGCCAGCAGCTTAGCGGAGGCGGGAGTCGTGCAGTTCTTC
. | 14 | TRBJ2-5 | TRBV19 | . | CASGTGGRRETQYF | TGTGCCAGTGGGACGGGGGGCAGAAGAGAGACCCAGTACTTC
few | 15 | TRBJ1-2 | TRBV3-1/TRBV3-2 | TRBD1 | CASSQRGQSNYGYTF | TGTGCCAGCAGCCAGAGGGGACAGTCAAACTATGGCTACACCTTC
. | 16 | TRBJ2-1 | TRBV19 | TRBD1 | CASSFTSGQIPIEQFF | TGTGCCAGTAGTTTTACCTCGGGACAGATCCCCATTGAGCAGTTCTTC
. | 17 | TRBJ2-7 | TRBV7-9 | TRBD1 | CASSLSLFGTGSREQYF | TGTGCCAGCAGCTTATCCCTCTTCGGGACAGGGTCTCGGGAGCAGTACTTC
. | 14 | TRBJ1-2 | TRBV18 | . | CASSPRDNSYGYTF | TGTGCCAGCTCACCTCGTGACAATTCCTATGGCTACACCTTC
. | 14 | TRBJ1-1 | TRBV6-5 | TRBD1 | CASNDGQAYTEAFF | TGTGCCAGCAACGATGGACAGGCTTACACTGAAGCTTTCTTT
. | 14 | TRBJ1-2 | TRBV19 | . | CASIEGARSYGYTF | TGTGCCAGTATAGAAGGGGCTAGGTCCTATGGCTACACCTTC
. | 15 | TRBJ2-7 | TRBV18 | TRBD1 | CASSPDRVIIYEQYF | TGTGCCAGCTCACCAGACAGGGTAATAATCTACGAGCAGTACTTC
. | 13 | TRBJ1-6 | TRBV29-1 | . | CSVLDSPNSPLHF | TGCAGCGTACTGGACAGCCCCAATTCACCCCTCCACTTT
. | 15 | TRBJ2-6 | TRBV24-1 | . | CATRIHGEGANVLTF | TGTGCCACCAGAATTCACGGGGAGGGGGCCAACGTCCTGACTTTC
. | 15 | TRBJ2-7 | TRBV7-9 | TRBD2 | CASSGLLAVTYEQYF | TGTGCCAGCAGCGGATTACTAGCGGTTACCTACGAGCAGTACTTC
. | 16 | TRBJ2-7 | TRBV6-1 | TRBD2 | CASSELGTSGTLGQYF | TGTGCCAGCAGTGAATTGGGGACTAGCGGGACGTTGGGGCAGTACTTC
. | 12 | TRBJ2-5 | TRBV18 | . | CASSPAQETQYF | TGTGCCAGCTCACCGGCCCAAGAGACCCAGTACTTC
. | 12 | TRBJ2-2 | TRBV7-9 | . | CASSLTTGELFF | TGTGCCAGCAGCTTAACAACCGGGGAGCTGTTTTTT
. | 14 | TRBJ2-3 | TRBV10-3 | . | CAIRESQSTDTQYF | TGTGCCATCCGGGAATCCCAGTCCACAGATACGCAGTATTTT
. | 15 | TRBJ2-7 | TRBV4-2 | TRBD2 | CASSQDLAVPYEQYF | TGTGCCAGCAGCCAAGACCTAGCGGTGCCCTACGAGCAGTACTTC
. | 15 | TRBJ1-4 | TRBV6-2/TRBV6-3 | . | CASSYRGLVNEKLFF | TGTGCCAGCAGTTACAGGGGTTTGGTTAATGAAAAACTGTTTTTT
. | 13 | TRBJ2-7 | TRBV3-1/TRBV3-2 | . | CASSPLINNEQYF | TGTGCCAGCAGTCCTCTTATCAACAACGAGCAGTACTTC
. | 15 | TRBJ1-5 | TRBV6-6 | TRBD1 | CASSYAGQTNQPQHF | TGTGCCAGCAGTTACGCGGGACAGACTAATCAGCCCCAGCATTTT
. | 16 | TRBJ1-6 | TRBV3-1/TRBV3-2 | . | CASSQGLGGSNSPLHF | TGTGCCAGCAGCCAAGGGTTGGGGGGGTCAAATTCACCCCTCCACTTT
. | 17 | TRBJ1-6 | TRBV3-1/TRBV3-2 | TRBD1 | CASSQGGTGSYNSPLHF | TGTGCCAGCAGCCAAGGGGGGACAGGCTCCTATAATTCACCCCTCCACTTT
. | 15 | TRBJ1-1 | TRBV14 | TRBD1 | CASSQERGLRTEAFF | TGTGCCAGCAGCCAAGAAAGGGGGCTAAGAACTGAAGCTTTCTTT
few | 15 | TRBJ1-1 | TRBV5-1 | . | CASSSLEGGYTEAFF | TGCGCCAGCAGCTCGTTAGAGGGCGGGTACACTGAAGCTTTCTTT